Each of the 22 T cell receptor beta chains below was sequenced from the same sample in a study of regulatory T cells in long-lasting Graves disease. The time point is: newly diagnosed GD, antithyroid drugs for less than 3 months. TCR sequences were obtained from RNA taken from PBMCs. CDR3-region Arm-PCR and iRepertoire HTBI primers produced the TCR beta libraries. TCRdb reprocessed the multiplex PCR reads via MiXCR and lists one record per CDR3 protein. The table includes roughly 530,000 distinct CDR3 sequences, about 16% detected once. The sample was also linked to a second study, of T cells in Graves' hyperthyroidism and ophthalmopathy.

Source: peripheral blood mononuclear cells (PBMCs), taken at new diagnosis, from a patient treated with antithyroid drugs. These receptor sequences come from a woman aged 35-60 years with Graves disease.

V is TRBV6-2 or TRBV6-3 and J is TRBJ2-7; 9 bases agree with TRBD2. The CDR3 consists of 14 residues. The germline V gene has CDR1 MNHEY and CDR2 SVGEGT. The J segment lost 6 bases and the V segment lost 6 bases, leaving 9 bases of the junction unmatched. CDR3 DNA: TGTGCCAGCAGGAGCCTAGCGGGACTTACCGAGCAGTACTTC. Protein sequence: CASRSLAGLTEQYF.

The sample holds a few counts of this clonotype. The chain is built from TRBV29-1 and TRBJ1-2, with no clear D. V was trimmed by 6 bases and J by 8 bases, leaving 13 bases between them. The CDR3 is made up of 11 amino acids. From germline, CDR1 is SQVTM and CDR2 ANQGSEA. CDR3 loop: CSVPNAGGYTF. CDR3 in DNA: TGCAGCGTCCCAAATGCAGGCGGCTACACCTTC.

This CDR3 is CAWGYTGNEQFF. The CDR3 DNA reads TGTGCCTGGGGGTACACAGGGAATGAGCAGTTCTTC. The chain carries TRBV30 and TRBJ2-1; D perhaps matches TRBD1 (6 bases). This CDR3 has 12 residues. Trimming shortened V by 5 bases and J by 7 bases, and 12 bases separated the two germline ends. Germline V lookup: CDR1 GTSNPN, CDR2 SVGIG (reference sequence). Based on the CDR3 plus reference TRBV30 and TRBJ2-1, the full variable domain is SQTIHQWPATLVQPVGSPLSLECTVEGTSNPNLYWYRQAAGRGLQLLFYSVGIGQISSEVPQNLSASRPQDRQFILSSKKLLLSDSGFYLCAWGYTGNEQFFGPGTRLTVL.

This clonotype has ten or more counts. V gene TRBV20-1 combines with J gene TRBJ2-1; D call uncertain. V lost 1 base and J lost 10, with 14 bases in between. Germline V CDR1 and CDR2: DFQATT, SNEGSKA (reference sequence). This CDR3 is built from 13 residues. This CDR3 is CSARGEELGEQFF. The CDR3 region has the DNA TGCAGTGCTAGAGGAGAAGAGCTCGGCGAGCAGTTCTTC.

This clonotype was counted many times. The chain joins TRBV29-1 to TRBJ1-1; D possibly corresponds to TRBD1 (5 bases). The germline gives CDR1 SQVTM, CDR2 ANQGSEA. The CDR3 covers 13 residues. V lost 4 bases, J lost 5 bases, and 14 bases lay in between. CDR3 DNA sequence: TGCAGCGTTGTGGGGCTGGGGGGGACTGAAGCTTTCTTT. Its translation is CSVVGLGGTEAFF.

Concerning this clonotype: One base away lies a much larger clone, so this may be a sequencing read error. The rearrangement links TRBV29-1 to TRBJ1-1; TRBD1 matches 8 bases. This CDR3 region has 16 residues. V lost 5 bases and J lost 4; bases outside the gene matches: 15. Looked up from germline, CDR1 is SQVTM and CDR2 is ANQGSEA. CDR3 region: CSVYPTGALGGTEAFF. The CDR3 DNA reads TGCAGCGTTTACCCGACAGGGGCTCTCGGAGGCACTGAAGCTTTCTTT. The whole variable domain, remainder taken from reference TRBV29-1 and TRBJ1-1, is SAVISQKPSRDICQRGTSLTIQCQVDSQVTMMFWYRQQPGQSLTLIATANQGSEATYESGFVIDKFPISRPNLTFSTLTVSNMSPEDSSIYLCSVYPTGALGGTEAFFGQGTRLTVV.

In the case of this clonotype: This may stem from a read error, because a much larger clone lies one nucleotide away. This chain links TRBV28 with TRBJ2-7; D is tentatively TRBD1 or TRBD2 (5 bases each). The CDR3 extends over 15 amino acids. Germline CDR1 MDHEN, CDR2 SYDVKM. V was pared by 6 bases and J by 7 bases, with 22 bases between. Written as DNA, the CDR3 is TGTGCCAGCAGCGTAGGGCAGGGAGCCTACAATGAGCAGTACTTC. Encoded protein: CASSVGQGAYNEQYF.

The J gene is TRBJ1-1, the V gene TRBV11-3; D unresolved. The CDR3 contains 12 residues. V was cut by 4 bases and J by 8 bases, with 11 bases left in between. Germline loops: CDR1 SGHNT, CDR2 YENEEA. This CDR3 reads CASSSQPGEAFF. In DNA, the CDR3 is TGTGCCAGCAGCTCCCAACCGGGGGAAGCTTTCTTT.

The chain is built from TRBV29-1 and TRBJ2-2; either TRBD1 or TRBD2 may fit D (5 bases each). CDR1 is SQVTM, CDR2 ANQGSEA, per germline. This CDR3 comprises 14 residues. The V end lost 4 bases, the J end lost 3 bases, and 12 bases lay between the germline ends. DNA for the CDR3: TGCAGCGTTGCCCGAGGGGCGCACACCGGGGAGCTGTTTTTT. This codes for CSVARGAHTGELFF.

This clonotype was seen repeatedly, ten times or more. The rearrangement uses TRBV18 and TRBJ2-1, with 9 bases identical to TRBD1. CDR3 length: 15 amino acids. CDR1 and CDR2 (germline): KGHSH, LQKENI. V gave up 6 bases and J gave up 3 bases; unmatched junction bases: 6. The CDR3 DNA reads TGTGCCAGCTCGCCGGGACAGGGAGACTACAATGAGCAGTTCTTC. Translation gives CASSPGQGDYNEQFF.

This clonotype was counted at least ten times. The chain is built from TRBV7-2 and TRBJ2-7, with D maybe TRBD2 (5 bases). Trimming pared 3 bases from V and 2 bases from J, leaving 14 bases between. The germline gives CDR1 SGHTA, CDR2 FQGNSA. The CDR3 spans 15 residues. CDR3 in amino acids: CASSFTGSPAYEQYF. The CDR3 DNA reads TGTGCCAGCAGCTTCACGGGATCACCGGCCTACGAGCAGTACTTC.

This clonotype has ten or more counts. The rearrangement uses TRBV28 and TRBJ2-7, with D possibly being TRBD2 (5 bases). Germline lookup yields CDR1 MDHEN and CDR2 SYDVKM. The V and J ends lost 5 bases and 7 bases respectively, with 18 bases between them. The CDR3 has 14 residues. The CDR3 protein is CASSPWALTGEQYF. CDR3 coding DNA: TGTGCCAGCAGTCCCTGGGCCCTAACGGGGGAGCAGTACTTC.

This clonotype has at least ten counts. The gene calls are TRBV7-8 and TRBJ2-7; the match to TRBD1 covers 10 bases. V trimming: 3 bases; J trimming: 5 bases; junction bases outside the gene matches: 7. The CDR3 consists of 15 residues. Germline loops: CDR1 SGHVS, CDR2 FQNEAQ. CDR3 region: CASSFRDRGVHEQYF. The CDR3 region has the DNA TGTGCCAGCAGCTTCCGGGACAGGGGCGTTCACGAGCAGTACTTC.

This clonotype was recorded many times. V is TRBV12-3 or TRBV12-4 and J is TRBJ2-2; maybe TRBD1 (6 bases). The germline V and J ends were trimmed by 5 bases and 6 bases, with 13 bases remaining between them. CDR3 length equals 14 residues. Here the CDR3 reads CASSLGQLAGELFF. The DNA of the CDR3 is TGTGCCAGCAGTCTTGGACAGCTCGCCGGGGAGCTGTTTTTT.

This clonotype appeared many times. The genes are TRBV29-1 and TRBJ2-3, with 10 bases lining up with TRBD1. This CDR3 is built from 12 residues. The junction had 2 bases not matched to a gene; V was cut back by 8 bases and J by 3 bases. CDR1 is SQVTM, CDR2 ANQGSEA, per germline. The CDR3 DNA reads TGCAGCATGGACAGGGGGACAGATACGCAGTATTTT. It yields the protein CSMDRGTDTQYF.

This clonotype was counted a few times. The chain couples TRBV9 to TRBJ1-6, with D possibly TRBD1 on 5 matching bases. V lost 4 bases, J lost 3 bases, and 17 bases lay in between. Germline V gene data show CDR1 as SGDLS and CDR2 as YYNGEE. The CDR3 loop spans 17 amino acids. The CDR3 DNA reads as TGTGCCAGCAGCCCCAGGGAGGTGCCTGACTATAATTCACCCCTCCACTTT. Translation: CASSPREVPDYNSPLHF.

This clonotype was picked up many times. The rearrangement joins TRBV20-1 to TRBJ1-5, with no clear D. The V gene lost 4 bases and the J gene lost 0 bases, with 16 bases spanning the gap. Germline loops: CDR1 DFQATT, CDR2 SNEGSKA (reference sequence). This CDR3 region has 16 residues. CDR3 loop: CSAIADGDYSNQPQHF. The CDR3 coding sequence is TGCAGTGCTATTGCAGACGGGGATTATAGCAATCAGCCCCAGCATTTT.

Points on this clonotype: A read error is possible here, since a much larger clone lies one base away. Since the CDR3 does not end with the conserved phenylalanine or tryptophan, this likely comes from a read error. The chain links TRBV20-1 to TRBJ1-1; TRBD1 matches at 8 bases. V shed 4 bases and J 5 bases; nucleotides not matched to a gene: 6. CDR1 DFQATT and CDR2 SNEGSKA come from the germline V gene (reference sequence). The CDR3 totals 13 residues. CDR3 DNA sequence: TGCAGTGCTACGACAGGGGTTGAAACTGAAGCTTTCTAT. Amino acid sequence: CSATTGVETEAFY.

To note about this clonotype: A much larger clone lies a single base off, so this may be a read error. The chain uses TRBV5-1 and TRBJ2-1, with TRBD2 as a possible D gene (6 bases). CDR3 length: 16 amino acids. Trimming stripped 5 bases from V and 10 bases from J, with 25 bases between. Germline loops: CDR1 SGHRS, CDR2 YFSETQ. CDR3 protein: CASSHVRGSGSYEQFF. CDR3 nucleotides: TGCGCCAGCAGTCACGTCCGGGGGTCAGGCTCCTACGAGCAGTTCTTC.

The V call is TRBV20-1, the J call TRBJ2-5, with TRBD2 matching 12 bases. The trim removed 7 bases at V and 2 bases at J, leaving 2 bases unmatched. Germline CDR1 DFQATT, CDR2 SNEGSKA (reference sequence). The CDR3 consists of 13 residues. CDR3 sequence: CSGTSGTQETQYF. Here the CDR3 DNA reads TGCAGTGGGACTAGCGGGACACAAGAGACCCAGTACTTC.

The chain couples TRBV2 to TRBJ2-7; D not certain. V lost 6 bases and J 5 bases, leaving 17 bases between the germline ends. This CDR3 has 14 residues. CDR1 SNHLY and CDR2 FYNNEI come from the germline V gene. The CDR3 DNA is TGTGCCAGCAGCCCGCCTGTTGGCGGCGACGAGCAGTACTTC. Translated, it gives CASSPPVGGDEQYF.

The table lists this clonotype with many counts. The chain joins TRBV29-1 to TRBJ2-5; 11 nucleotides match TRBD1. This CDR3 has 14 amino acids. Germline CDR1 reads SQVTM; CDR2 reads ANQGSEA. The junction had 9 bases not matched to a gene; V was cut back by 7 bases and J by 5 bases. The CDR3 coding sequence is TGCAGCGGACGCCGGACAGGGGGCGCGGAGACCCAGTACTTC. Its translation: CSGRRTGGAETQYF.